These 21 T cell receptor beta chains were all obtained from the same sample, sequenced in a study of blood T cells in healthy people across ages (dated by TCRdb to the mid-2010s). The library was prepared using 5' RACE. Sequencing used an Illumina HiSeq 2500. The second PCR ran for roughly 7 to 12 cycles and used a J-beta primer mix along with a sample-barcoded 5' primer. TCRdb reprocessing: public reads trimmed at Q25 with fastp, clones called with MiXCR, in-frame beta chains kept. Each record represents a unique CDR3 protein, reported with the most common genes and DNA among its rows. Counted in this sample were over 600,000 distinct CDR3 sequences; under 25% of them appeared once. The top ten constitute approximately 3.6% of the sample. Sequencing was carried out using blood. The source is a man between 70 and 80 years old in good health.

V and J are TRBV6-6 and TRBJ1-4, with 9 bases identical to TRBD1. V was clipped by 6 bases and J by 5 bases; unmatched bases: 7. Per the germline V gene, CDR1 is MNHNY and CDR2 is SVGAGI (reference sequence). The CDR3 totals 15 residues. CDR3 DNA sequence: TGTGCCAGCAGAGAAACAGGGGGCACAAATGAAAAACTGTTTTTT. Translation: CASRETGGTNEKLFF.

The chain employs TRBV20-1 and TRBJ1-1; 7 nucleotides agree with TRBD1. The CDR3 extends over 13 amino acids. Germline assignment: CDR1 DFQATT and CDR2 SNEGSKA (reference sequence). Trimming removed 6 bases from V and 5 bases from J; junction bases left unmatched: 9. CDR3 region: CSASLQGVTEAFF. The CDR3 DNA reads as TGCAGTGCCTCTCTCCAGGGGGTGACTGAAGCTTTCTTT.

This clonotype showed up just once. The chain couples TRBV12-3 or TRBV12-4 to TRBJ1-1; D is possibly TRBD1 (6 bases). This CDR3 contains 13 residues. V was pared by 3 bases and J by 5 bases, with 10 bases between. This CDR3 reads CASSFGGATEAFF. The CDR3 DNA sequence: TGTGCCAGCAGTTTTGGGGGCGCGACTGAAGCTTTCTTT.

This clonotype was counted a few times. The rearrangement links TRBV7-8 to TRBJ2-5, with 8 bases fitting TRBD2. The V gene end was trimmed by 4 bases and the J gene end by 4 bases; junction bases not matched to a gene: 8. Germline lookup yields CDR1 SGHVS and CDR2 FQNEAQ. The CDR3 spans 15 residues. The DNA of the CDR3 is TGTGCCAGCAGCTGGCCAGCGGGAGTCGTAGAGACCCAGTACTTC. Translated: CASSWPAGVVETQYF.

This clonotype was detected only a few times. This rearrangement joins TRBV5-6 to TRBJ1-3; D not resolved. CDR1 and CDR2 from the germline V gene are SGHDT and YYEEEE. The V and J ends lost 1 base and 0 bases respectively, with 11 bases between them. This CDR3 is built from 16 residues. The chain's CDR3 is CASSLSRRFSGNTIYF. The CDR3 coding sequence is TGTGCCAGCAGCTTGTCTAGGCGCTTCTCTGGAAACACCATATATTTT.

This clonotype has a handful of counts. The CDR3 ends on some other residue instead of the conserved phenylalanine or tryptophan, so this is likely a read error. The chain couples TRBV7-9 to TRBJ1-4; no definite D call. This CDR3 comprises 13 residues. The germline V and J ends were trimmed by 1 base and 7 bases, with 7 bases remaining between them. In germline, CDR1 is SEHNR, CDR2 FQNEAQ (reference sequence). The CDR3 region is CASSLEKSEKLFS. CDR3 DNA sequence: TGTGCCAGCAGCTTAGAGAAGAGTGAAAAACTGTTTTCT.

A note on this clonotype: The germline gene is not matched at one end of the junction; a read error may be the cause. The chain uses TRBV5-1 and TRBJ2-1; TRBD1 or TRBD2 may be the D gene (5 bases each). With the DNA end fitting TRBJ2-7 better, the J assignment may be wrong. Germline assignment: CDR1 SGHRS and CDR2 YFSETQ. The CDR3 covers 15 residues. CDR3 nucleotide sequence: TGCGCCAGCAGCTTGGGGGACGAGATCTCCTACAAGCAGTACTTC. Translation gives CASSLGDEISYKQYF.

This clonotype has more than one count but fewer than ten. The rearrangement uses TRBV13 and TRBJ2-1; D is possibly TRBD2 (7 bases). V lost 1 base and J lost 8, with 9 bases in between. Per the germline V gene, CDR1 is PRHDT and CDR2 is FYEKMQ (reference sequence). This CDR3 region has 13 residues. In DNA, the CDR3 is TGTGCCAGCAGCTTAGCCGGGGGGCATGAGCAGTTCTTC. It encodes CASSLAGGHEQFF.

CDR3 sequence: CASSLSPGQGVETQYF. The CDR3 coding sequence is TGTGCCAGCAGTTTATCCCCGGGACAGGGTGTAGAGACCCAGTACTTC. The chain is built from TRBV27 and TRBJ2-7; TRBD1 matches 9 bases. Matching the DNA end better, TRBJ2-5 makes the J call doubtful. Looked up from germline, CDR1 is MNHEY and CDR2 is SMNVEV (reference sequence). The CDR3 length is 16 residues.

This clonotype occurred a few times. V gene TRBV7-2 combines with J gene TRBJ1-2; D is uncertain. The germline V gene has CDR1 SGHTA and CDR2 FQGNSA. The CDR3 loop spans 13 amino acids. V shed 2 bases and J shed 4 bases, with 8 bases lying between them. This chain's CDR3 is CASSLPGLYGYTF. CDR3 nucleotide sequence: TGTGCCAGCAGCTTACCCGGACTCTATGGCTACACCTTC.

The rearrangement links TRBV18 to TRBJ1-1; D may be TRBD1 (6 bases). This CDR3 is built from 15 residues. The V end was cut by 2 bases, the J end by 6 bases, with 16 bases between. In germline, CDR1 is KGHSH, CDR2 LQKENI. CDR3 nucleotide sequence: TGTGCCAGCTCACCATCCGACAGGCTGAAAGCTGAAGCTTTCTTT. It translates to CASSPSDRLKAEAFF.

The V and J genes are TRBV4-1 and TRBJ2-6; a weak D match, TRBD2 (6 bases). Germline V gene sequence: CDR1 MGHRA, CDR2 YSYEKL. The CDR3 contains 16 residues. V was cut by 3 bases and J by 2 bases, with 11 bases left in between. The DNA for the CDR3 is TGCGCCAGCAGCCACGACCCGGGAGCTGGGGCCAACGTCCTGACTTTC. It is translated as CASSHDPGAGANVLTF.

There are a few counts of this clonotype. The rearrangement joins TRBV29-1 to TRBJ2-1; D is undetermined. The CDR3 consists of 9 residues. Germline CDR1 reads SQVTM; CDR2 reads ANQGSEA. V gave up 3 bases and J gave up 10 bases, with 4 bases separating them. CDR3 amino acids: CSVDYEQFF. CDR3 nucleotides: TGCAGCGTTGATTACGAGCAGTTCTTC.

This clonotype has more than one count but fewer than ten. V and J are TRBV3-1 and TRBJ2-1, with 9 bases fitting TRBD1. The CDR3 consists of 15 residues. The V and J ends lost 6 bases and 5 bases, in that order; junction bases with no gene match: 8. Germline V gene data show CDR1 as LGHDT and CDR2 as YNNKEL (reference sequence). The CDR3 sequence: CASRDGTGSHNEQFF. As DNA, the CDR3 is TGTGCCAGCAGGGACGGGACAGGGAGCCACAATGAGCAGTTCTTC.

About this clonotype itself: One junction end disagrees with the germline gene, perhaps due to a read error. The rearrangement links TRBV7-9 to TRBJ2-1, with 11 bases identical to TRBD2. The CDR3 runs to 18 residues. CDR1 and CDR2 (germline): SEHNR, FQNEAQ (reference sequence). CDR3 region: CASSLLTSGTTSCNEQFF. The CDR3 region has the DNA TGTGCCAGCAGCTTATTGACTAGCGGGACAACCTCCTGCAATGAGCAGTTCTTC. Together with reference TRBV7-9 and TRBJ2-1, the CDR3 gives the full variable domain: DTGVSQNPRHKITKRGQNVTFRCDPISEHNRLYWYRQTLGQGPEFLTYFQNEAQLEKSRLLSDRFSAERPKGSFSTLEIQRTEQGDSAMYLCASSLLTSGTTSCNEQFFGPGTRLTVL.

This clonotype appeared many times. In DNA form, the CDR3 reads TGCGCCAGCAGCCAAGATATGTCGGCCTCCTACAATGAGCAGTTCTTC. Translated, it gives CASSQDMSASYNEQFF. This chain joins TRBV4-3 and TRBJ2-1; no definite D call. The CDR3 runs 16 residues. Germline-derived CDR1 and CDR2 are LGHNA and YSLEER. Trimming left V 0 bases short and J 0 bases short, with 9 bases between.

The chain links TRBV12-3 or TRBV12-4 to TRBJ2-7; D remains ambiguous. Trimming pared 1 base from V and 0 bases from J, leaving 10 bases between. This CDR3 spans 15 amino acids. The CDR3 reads CASSLGVVSSYEQYF. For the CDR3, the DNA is TGTGCCAGCAGTTTAGGGGTGGTTAGCTCCTACGAGCAGTACTTC.

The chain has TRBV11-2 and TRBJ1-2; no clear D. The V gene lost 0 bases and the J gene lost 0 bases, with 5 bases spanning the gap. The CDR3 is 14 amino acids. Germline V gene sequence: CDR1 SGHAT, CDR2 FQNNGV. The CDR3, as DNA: TGTGCCAGCAGCTTAGATGCAGCTAACTATGGCTACACCTTC. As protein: CASSLDAANYGYTF.

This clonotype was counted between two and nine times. In nucleotides, the CDR3 is TGCGCCAGCAGCCCGACAGGGCTGGACAAAAACATTCAGTACTTC. It translates to CASSPTGLDKNIQYF. The V call is TRBV5-1, the J call TRBJ2-4; 7 positions match TRBD1. V trimming: 4 bases; J trimming: 3 bases; junction bases outside the gene matches: 7. The CDR3 runs to 15 residues. In germline, CDR1 is SGHRS, CDR2 YFSETQ.

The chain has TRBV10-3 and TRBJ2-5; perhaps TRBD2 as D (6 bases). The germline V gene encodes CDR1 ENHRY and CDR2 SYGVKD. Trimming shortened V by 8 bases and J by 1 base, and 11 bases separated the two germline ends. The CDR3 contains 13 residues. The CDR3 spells CAIRRDSQETQYF. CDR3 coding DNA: TGTGCCATCCGACGGGACTCCCAAGAGACCCAGTACTTC.

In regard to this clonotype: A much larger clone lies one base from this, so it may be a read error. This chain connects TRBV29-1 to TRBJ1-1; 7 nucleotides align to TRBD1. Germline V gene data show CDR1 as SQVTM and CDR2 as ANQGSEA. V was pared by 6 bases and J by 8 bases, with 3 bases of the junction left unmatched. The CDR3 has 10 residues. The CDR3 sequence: CSVGQAEAFF. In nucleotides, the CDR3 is TGCAGCGTAGGACAGGCAGAAGCTTTCTTT.